This T cell receptor beta chain was retrieved from a study of cytotoxic CD8 clonotypes in ibrutinib-treated CLL. Per the germline V gene, CDR1 is SGDLS and CDR2 is YYNGEE. This CDR3 comprises 14 residues. V shed 0 bases and J shed 3 bases, with 8 bases lying between them. Clones were read by immunoSEQ multiplex PCR, and TCRdb kept only the in-frame ones, dropping some. The table records over 95,000 clones, 45% to 65% of them present only once. This TCR came from a human donor with chronic lymphocytic leukemia. The chain combines TRBV9 with TRBJ2-3, with D possibly being TRBD2 (5 bases). The specimen comprised PBMCs, sampled after 24 months of ibrutinib treatment. For the CDR3, the DNA is TGTGCCAGCAGCGTAGCTAGCATTACAGATACGCAGTATTTT. Its translation is CASSVASITDTQYF. Drawing the rest from reference TRBV9 and TRBJ2-3, the complete variable domain is DSGVTQTPKHLITATGQRVTLRCSPRSGDLSVYWYQQSLDQGLQFLIQYYNGEERAKGNILERFSAQQFPDLHSELNLSSLELGDSALYFCASSVASITDTQYFGPGTRLTVL.